This entry is about one T cell receptor (beta chain). What it binds is unknown. Germline CDR1 is MNHNS and CDR2 is SASEGT. The CDR3 loop spans 15 amino acids. Unmatched junction bases numbered 8, after V lost 7 bases and J lost 0 bases. Cells were CD45RO-negative CD62L-positive naive CD4 T cells sorted from PBMCs. This entry is derived from a study of human versus mouse CDR3 diversity and MHC coevolution. General study points: The lowest clonal inequality scores came from most of the three human donors. Human T cells were selected on over five MHC II alleles.

The data were produced by immunoSEQ multiplex PCR, yet TCRdb's version contains in-frame clones alone and is incomplete. The sample includes about 83,000 clones, 80% to 95% of them seen just once. The origin of this receptor is a person between 30 and 69 years old in good health. The rearrangement joins TRBV6-1 to TRBJ2-5; 7 bases agree with TRBD1. Sequencing was done on a sample of naive CD4+ T cells from blood. The subset is: CD45RO-negative CD62L-positive naive CD4 T cells. The CDR3 DNA is TGTGCCAGCACCCCGGGACAGAGCTACCAAGAGACCCAGTACTTC. It encodes CASTPGQSYQETQYF.